One and the same sample provided the 22 T cell receptor beta chains below, sequenced in a study of OX40 agonist ivuxolimab in advanced cancers. The library came from the immunoSEQ multiplex PCR assay. This is the immuneACCESS table as TCRdb keeps it, with only in-frame sequences that have V and J called. A part of the clones is gone; compared with another copy, unresolved V genes explain less than half, and the rest is unexplained. The sample table lists some 85,000 clones, roughly 90% of them with a count of one. The leading ten clones occupy more than 0.6% of the sample. The sequencing here drew on CD4+ or CD8+ T cells sorted from blood, taken in a trial of the OX40 agonist ivuxolimab. The source is an adult with an advanced solid tumor such as melanoma, head and neck, liver or kidney cancer.

The chain is built from TRBV7-2 and TRBJ2-3; 7 bases match TRBD1. The V gene's germline CDR1 is SGHTA and CDR2 FQGNSA. Germline trimming cut 5 bases from V and 4 bases from J; bases unmatched to any gene: 6. The CDR3 totals 14 residues. The CDR3 DNA sequence: TGTGCCAGCAGCCCTCAGACAGGGTCAGATACGCAGTATTTT. Its protein is CASSPQTGSDTQYF.

The chain couples TRBV30 to TRBJ2-7; D is uncertain. Deletions cut 2 bases from V and 2 bases from J, with 13 bases between. CDR3 length: 14 amino acids. CDR1 GTSNPN and CDR2 SVGIG come from the germline V gene (reference sequence). The CDR3 nucleotides are TGTGCCTGGAGTTACCGGCCGGTACCCTACGAGCAGTACTTC. Translated: CAWSYRPVPYEQYF. Variable domain in full (rest from reference TRBV30 and TRBJ2-7): SQTIHQWPATLVQPVGSPLSLECTVEGTSNPNLYWYRQAAGRGLQLLFYSVGIGQISSEVPQNLSASRPQDRQFILSSKKLLLSDSGFYLCAWSYRPVPYEQYFGPGTRLTVT.

V usage is TRBV10-1 and J usage is TRBJ1-1; D uncertain. Germline V lookup: CDR1 WNHNN, CDR2 SYGVQD (reference sequence). CDR3 length: 15 residues. V was cut by 0 bases and J by 1 base, with 9 bases left in between. CDR3 region: CASSESNVPNTEAFF. The CDR3 region has the DNA TGCGCCAGCAGTGAGTCGAACGTCCCGAACACTGAAGCTTTCTTT.

This clone has only one observation. The V gene is TRBV28, the J gene TRBJ2-5; no definite D call. V was pared by 3 bases and J by 2 bases, with 10 bases between. Germline-derived CDR1 and CDR2 are MDHEN and SYDVKM. The CDR3 runs to 14 residues. The CDR3 spells CASSLPPPQETQYF. For the CDR3, the DNA is TGTGCCAGCAGTTTGCCACCCCCACAAGAGACCCAGTACTTC.

J is TRBJ1-1 and V is TRBV30; no clear D gene. The V gene's germline CDR1 is GTSNPN and CDR2 SVGIG (reference sequence). CDR3 length equals 14 residues. Deletions cut 0 bases from V and 0 bases from J, with 8 bases between. The CDR3 DNA follows: TGTGCCTGGAGTGTATCAGATATGAACACTGAAGCTTTCTTT. This codes for CAWSVSDMNTEAFF.

This sequence joins TRBV5-6 and TRBJ1-1, with D maybe TRBD1 (5 bases). The CDR3 consists of 12 residues. Trimming took off 3 bases at V and 11 bases at J, with 14 bases between the two ends. Germline CDR1 reads SGHDT; CDR2 reads YYEEEE. CDR3 sequence (DNA): TGTGCCAGCAGCTCCCATGGGGGGTTGGCTTTCTTT. As protein: CASSSHGGLAFF. The whole variable domain, filled in from reference TRBV5-6 and TRBJ1-1, reads DAGVTQSPTHLIKTRGQQVTLRCSPKSGHDTVSWYQQALGQGPQFIFQYYEEEERQRGNFPDRFSGHQFPNYSSELNVNALLLGDSALYLCASSSHGGLAFFGQGTRLTVV.

This clone was observed a few times. The chain has TRBV2 and TRBJ1-1; 9 positions match TRBD1. Trimming at V came to 7 bases and at J to 4 bases, leaving 4 bases not matched to a gene. From germline, CDR1 is SNHLY and CDR2 FYNNEI. The CDR3 is 13 amino acids. The chain's CDR3 is CASTLTGGTEAFF. The CDR3 coding sequence is TGTGCCAGCACCTTGACAGGGGGCACTGAAGCTTTCTTT.

The V call is TRBV2, the J call TRBJ2-2, with D possibly matching TRBD1 (6 bases). This CDR3 region has 14 residues. The germline gives CDR1 SNHLY, CDR2 FYNNEI. V gave up 7 bases and J gave up 0 bases, with 9 bases separating them. The DNA of the CDR3 is TGTGCCAGCACACGGACAGCGAACACCGGGGAGCTGTTTTTT. This codes for CASTRTANTGELFF. Full variable domain (rest looked up from reference TRBV2 and TRBJ2-2): EPEVTQTPSHQVTQMGQEVILRCVPISNHLYFYWYRQILGQKVEFLVSFYNNEISEKSEIFDDQFSVERPDGSNFTLKIRSTKLEDSAMYFCASTRTANTGELFFGEGSRLTVL.

The chain recombines TRBV30 with TRBJ1-2, with 8 bases lining up with TRBD1. CDR1 and CDR2 (germline): GTSNPN, SVGIG (reference sequence). V shed 3 bases and J 8 bases; nucleotides not matched to a gene: 11. The CDR3 has 14 amino acids. The CDR3 loop reads CAWSGQGTLFGYTF. Written as DNA, the CDR3 is TGTGCCTGGAGCGGACAGGGAACTCTGTTCGGCTACACCTTC. The full variable domain, its missing parts supplied by reference TRBV30 and TRBJ1-2, is SQTIHQWPATLVQPVGSPLSLECTVEGTSNPNLYWYRQAAGRGLQLLFYSVGIGQISSEVPQNLSASRPQDRQFILSSKKLLLSDSGFYLCAWSGQGTLFGYTFGSGTRLTVV.

CDR3 in amino acids: CASSISRGGGNQPQHF. The CDR3 DNA reads TGTGCCAGTAGTATATCGAGGGGAGGGGGCAATCAGCCCCAGCATTTT. This rearrangement joins TRBV19 to TRBJ1-5; the D gene is possibly TRBD1 (5 bases). The V end was cut by 2 bases, the J end by 2 bases, with 13 bases between. Germline CDR1 LNHDA, CDR2 SQIVND (reference sequence). The CDR3 extends over 16 amino acids.

The gene calls are TRBV5-5 and TRBJ2-6, with D perhaps assigned TRBD1 or TRBD2 (5 bases each). This CDR3 contains 16 residues. Germline-derived CDR1 and CDR2 are SGHKS and YYEKEE (reference sequence). Trimming took off 2 bases at V and 0 bases at J, with 9 bases between the two ends. The CDR3 bases are TGTGCCAGCAGCTTCGGGACCCCCTCTGGGGCCAACGTCCTGACTTTC. Its translation is CASSFGTPSGANVLTF. The full variable domain, completed using reference TRBV5-5 and TRBJ2-6, is DAGVTQSPTHLIKTRGQQVTLRCSPISGHKSVSWYQQVLGQGPQFIFQYYEKEERGRGNFPDRFSARQFPNYSSELNVNALLLGDSALYLCASSFGTPSGANVLTFGAGSRLTVL.

V usage is TRBV13 and J usage is TRBJ2-1; the D is unclear. V lost 7 bases to trimming and J lost 4 bases, with 8 bases between them. The CDR3 runs 12 residues. Germline CDR1 PRHDT, CDR2 FYEKMQ (reference sequence). The CDR3 is CASTVRYNEQFF. The CDR3 nucleotides read TGTGCCAGCACGGTTCGATACAATGAGCAGTTCTTC.

J is TRBJ2-3 and V is TRBV19, with 10 nucleotides matching TRBD2. Germline trimming cut 6 bases from V and 9 bases from J; bases unmatched to any gene: 18. There are 17 residues in the CDR3. The germline gives CDR1 LNHDA, CDR2 SQIVND (reference sequence). CDR3: CASRRFSGGASLETQYF. For the CDR3, the DNA is TGTGCCAGTAGGCGGTTCAGCGGGGGGGCGAGTTTGGAAACGCAGTATTTT.

This chain uses TRBV5-6 with TRBJ2-2; D gene uncertain. The CDR3 extends over 13 amino acids. Looked up from germline, CDR1 is SGHDT and CDR2 is YYEEEE. V lost 0 bases, J lost 6 bases, and 6 bases lay in between. The CDR3 DNA reads TGTGCCAGCAGCTTGGTTTGGGCCGGGGAGCTGTTTTTT. Its protein is CASSLVWAGELFF.

V gene TRBV11-2 combines with J gene TRBJ2-3; 7 positions agree with TRBD2. From germline, CDR1 is SGHAT and CDR2 FQNNGV. V lost 1 base to trimming and J lost 0 bases; unmatched junction nucleotides: 4. This CDR3 spans 16 amino acids. The CDR3 sequence: CASSLVGGYSTDTQYF. CDR3 DNA: TGTGCCAGCAGCTTAGTGGGGGGGTATAGCACAGATACGCAGTATTTT.

The chain carries TRBV5-4 and TRBJ1-1; perhaps TRBD1 as D (5 bases). Per the germline V gene, CDR1 is SGHNT and CDR2 is YYREEE (reference sequence). The CDR3 runs to 14 residues. V dropped 6 bases and J dropped 0 bases, with 12 bases sitting between them. The DNA of the CDR3 is TGTGCCAGCATGGAGGGGACCATGAACACTGAAGCTTTCTTT. Translation: CASMEGTMNTEAFF.

The chain combines TRBV6-4 with TRBJ2-3; 10 nucleotides align to TRBD1. The V gene's germline CDR1 is MRHNA and CDR2 SNTAGT. V lost 6 bases and J lost 5; bases outside the gene matches: 2. This CDR3 is built from 13 residues. DNA of the CDR3: TGTGCCAGCAGCGGACAGGGGGGAGATACGCAGTATTTT. It translates to CASSGQGGDTQYF.

The chain recombines TRBV6-6 with TRBJ2-4; TRBD1 matches 7 bases. Germline V gene data show CDR1 as MNHNY and CDR2 as SVGAGI (reference sequence). The CDR3 is 14 amino acids. V lost 7 bases, J lost 6 bases, and 9 bases stayed unmatched. CDR3 DNA sequence: TGTGCCAGCAATAACCGGGACAGCAGAAACATTCAGTACTTC. Translated: CASNNRDSRNIQYF.

This clone was counted once. The V and J genes are TRBV6-6 and TRBJ1-1; a weak D match, TRBD1 (5 bases). The CDR3 covers 14 residues. Trimming removed 8 bases from V and 2 bases from J, with 15 bases in between. In germline, CDR1 is MNHNY, CDR2 SVGAGI (reference sequence). The CDR3 nucleotides read TGTGCCAGCGCAGCCAGGGAATTAAACACTGAAGCTTTCTTT. Encoded protein: CASAARELNTEAFF.

V and J are TRBV5-1 and TRBJ2-3; D call uncertain. The CDR3 has 14 amino acids. The germline CDR1 and CDR2 sequences are SGHRS and YFSETQ. V was cut by 2 bases and J by 3 bases, with 10 bases left in between. CDR3 residues: CASSLTDATDTQYF. In DNA form, the CDR3 reads TGCGCCAGCAGCTTAACTGACGCGACAGATACGCAGTATTTT.

With regard to this clone: The junction and the germline gene differ at one end; a read error may be behind it. The chain is built from TRBV10-2 and TRBJ2-4; D call uncertain. Looked up from germline, CDR1 is WSHSY and CDR2 is SAAADI. The CDR3 is 11 amino acids. The CDR3 nucleotides are TGCGCCAGCAGAGCCGAAAACATTCAGTACTTC. Its protein product is CASRAENIQYF.

The CDR3 sequence is CASSLPWVGTEAFF. CDR3 bases: TGTGCCAGCAGCCTGCCGTGGGTCGGCACTGAAGCTTTCTTT. This sequence joins TRBV7-9 and TRBJ1-1; the D is unclear. Germline V gives CDR1 SEHNR, CDR2 FQNEAQ (reference sequence). Deletions cut 5 bases from V and 4 bases from J, with 14 bases between. The CDR3 length is 14 residues.